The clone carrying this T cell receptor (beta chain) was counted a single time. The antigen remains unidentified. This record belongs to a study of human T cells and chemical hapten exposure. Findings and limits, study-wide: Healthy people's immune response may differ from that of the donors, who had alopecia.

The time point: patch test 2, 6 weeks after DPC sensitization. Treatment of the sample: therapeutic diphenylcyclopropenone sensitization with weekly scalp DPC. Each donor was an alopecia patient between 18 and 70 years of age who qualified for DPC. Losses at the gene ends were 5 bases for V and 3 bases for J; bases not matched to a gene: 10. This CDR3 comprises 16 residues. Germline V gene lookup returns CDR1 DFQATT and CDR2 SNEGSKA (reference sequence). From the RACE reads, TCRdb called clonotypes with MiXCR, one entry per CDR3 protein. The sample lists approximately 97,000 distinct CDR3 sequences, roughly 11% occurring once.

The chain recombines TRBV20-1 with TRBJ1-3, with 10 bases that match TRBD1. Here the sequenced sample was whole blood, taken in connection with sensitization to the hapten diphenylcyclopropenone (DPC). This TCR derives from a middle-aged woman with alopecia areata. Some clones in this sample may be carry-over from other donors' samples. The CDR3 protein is CSAPDRGHQNGNTIYF. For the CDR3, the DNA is TGCAGTGCTCCCGACAGGGGGCATCAAAATGGAAACACCATATATTTT.